This is a list of T cell receptor beta chains from one sample in a study of blood T cell repertoires in COVID-19. Measured with immunoSEQ multiplex PCR; TCRdb has only the in-frame clones, and not every one. The profile shows over 200,000 clones, 80% to 90% of them singletons. The sequenced sample consisted of peripheral blood. The receptors derive from a woman aged 50 to 60 with active or convalescent COVID-19. The CDR3 runs from the conserved cysteine through the conserved F or W. D genes are given only for firm matches. A row's size may be missing; if present it is once, few, many or a size class.

v_gene	j_gene	d_gene	abundance	CDR3nt	CDR3aa
TRBV6-5	TRBJ2-3	.	few	TGTGCCAGCAGTTACTCGAACGGGAACCGAAATACGCAGTATTTT	CASSYSNGNRNTQYF
TRBV24-1	TRBJ2-3	TRBD2	.	TGTGCCACCAGTATAGCGGGGTCGGATACGCAGTATTTT	CATSIAGSDTQYF
TRBV6-1	TRBJ1-2	.	.	TGTGCCAGCAGTGAGGGCAGGGCGAGCAATATTCCTGGCTACACCTTC	CASSEGRASNIPGYTF
TRBV5-4	TRBJ2-1	.	few	TGTGCCAGCAGCTTGCAGTCAAGCTCCTACAATGAGCAGTTCTTC	CASSLQSSSYNEQFF
TRBV7-3	TRBJ2-7	TRBD2	.	TGTGCCAGCAGCATAGGGACTAGCGGAGAGCAGTACTTC	CASSIGTSGEQYF
TRBV6-5	TRBJ2-1	.	.	TGTGCCAGCAGTTACGGCCGCGGCTCCTACAATGAGCAGTTCTTC	CASSYGRGSYNEQFF
TRBV10-3	TRBJ1-2	TRBD1	.	TGTGCCATCAGTGAGACAGGGGGTGGGAGTGGCTACACCTTC	CAISETGGGSGYTF
TRBV6-5	TRBJ1-1	TRBD1	once	TGTGCCAGCAGGGGGGGGACAGGGAGCGCTGAAGCTTTCTTT	CASRGGTGSAEAFF
TRBV7-9	TRBJ2-1	TRBD2	.	TGTGCCAGCAGTCGATCTAGCGGCCGGGGGTCCTACAATGAGCAGTTCTTC	CASSRSSGRGSYNEQFF
TRBV7-9	TRBJ1-2	.	few	TGTGCCAGCAGGGGGCTGGCCATCCAAGACTATGGCTACACCTTC	CASRGLAIQDYGYTF
TRBV12-3/TRBV12-4	TRBJ1-4	.	.	TGTGCCAGCAGTTTATACCAGGGGGAAAAACTGTTTTTT	CASSLYQGEKLFF
TRBV14	TRBJ2-3	.	.	TGTGCCAGCAGCCCCAGGACTATGGGGCAGTATTTT	CASSPRTMGQYF
TRBV7-5	TRBJ1-5	.	.	TGTGTCAGGACCGGGACAGGGGGCTGCGGAGTTATTCAGCCCCAGCATTTT	CVRTGTGGCGVIQPQHF
TRBV2	TRBJ1-1	.	.	TGTGCCAGCAGTGGTAACAAGAACACTGAAGCTTTCTTT	CASSGNKNTEAFF
TRBV5-1	TRBJ1-1	TRBD1	.	TGCGCCAGCAGCTCAAAGGGACAGGGGTACACTGAAGCTTTCTTT	CASSSKGQGYTEAFF
TRBV29-1	TRBJ1-5	TRBD1	.	TGCAGCGTTGGACAGGGAAGGGGGGATCAGCCCCAGCATTTT	CSVGQGRGDQPQHF
TRBV2	TRBJ2-3	.	.	TGTGCCAGCAGTGAAAACGGGAAGAGTGTGGATACGAAGTATTTT	CASSENGKSVDTKYF
TRBV28	TRBJ1-2	.	.	TGTGCCAGCAGTTCCCGACAAGGCTATGGCTACACCTTC	CASSSRQGYGYTF
TRBV19	TRBJ1-2	TRBD1	medium-sized	TGTGCCAGTAGTACCCCCAGGGACAGGGGGTCCTATGGCTACACCTTC	CASSTPRDRGSYGYTF
TRBV2	TRBJ1-2	TRBD1	.	TGTGCCAGCAGTGGGGGGACAGGGGGCTCTAACTATGGCTACACCTTC	CASSGGTGGSNYGYTF
TRBV2	TRBJ2-1	.	.	TGTGCCAGCAATAGGGTAGCGACGGGGAATGAGCAGTTCTTC	CASNRVATGNEQFF
TRBV24-1	TRBJ2-7	TRBD2	once	TGTGCCACCTCCCCCCGGGGGGGCGAGCAGTACTTC	CATSPRGGEQYF
TRBV24-1	TRBJ2-3	.	.	TGTGCCACCAGTGCCGGCCGGGGGGATACGCAGTATTTT	CATSAGRGDTQYF
TRBV19	TRBJ2-3	.	.	TGTGCCAGTAGTCTACTGGCAGATACGCAGTATTTT	CASSLLADTQYF